Listed here are 20 T cell receptor beta chains from one sample, sequenced in a study of shared clonotypes between healthy human individuals. CD45RO-negative, CCR7-selected cells formed the naive CD8 fraction, which excluded terminally differentiated effector memory CD45RA+ cells. Sequencing was performed with immunoSEQ multiplex PCR; in TCRdb, only in-frame clones are kept and a portion is missing. The table records about 2.1 million clones, more than 85% of them present only once. Material for sequencing was naive CD8+ T cells from PBMCs. The receptors stem from a man aged 18 to 35 in good health. Some clones in this sample may be carry-over from other donors' samples.

V is TRBV19 and J is TRBJ1-5; maybe TRBD1 (5 bases). The CDR3 is made up of 18 amino acids. Between the trimmed V and J ends, which lost 4 bases and 2 bases, there was a span of 21 bases. CDR1 and CDR2 (germline): LNHDA, SQIVND (reference sequence). CDR3 loop: CASSTQGARDIGNQPQHF. The CDR3 DNA reads as TGTGCCAGTAGTACCCAGGGTGCGAGAGATATTGGCAATCAGCCCCAGCATTTT. Together with reference TRBV19 and TRBJ1-5, the CDR3 gives the full variable domain: DGGITQSPKYLFRKEGQNVTLSCEQNLNHDAMYWYRQDPGQGLRLIYYSQIVNDFQKGDIAEGYSVSREKKESFPLTVTSAQKNPTAFYLCASSTQGARDIGNQPQHFGDGTRLSIL.

Remarks on this clone: Additional DNA sequences in this sample encode the identical CDR3. V gene TRBV5-1 combines with J gene TRBJ1-1, with D unresolved. Germline V gene lookup returns CDR1 SGHRS and CDR2 YFSETQ. V was clipped by 0 bases and J by 4 bases, with 7 bases between them. The CDR3 is 13 amino acids. In DNA, the CDR3 is TGCGCCAGCAGCTTGGGAAGTGGCACTGAAGCTTTCTTT. Translation gives CASSLGSGTEAFF.

This clone occurred once. This sequence joins TRBV4-2 and TRBJ2-6; tentatively, D is TRBD2 (6 bases). The ends were cut back, 1 base at V and 0 bases at J, with 16 bases in the middle. This CDR3 has 19 residues. Germline-derived CDR1 and CDR2 are LGHNA and YNFKEQ. The CDR3 loop reads CASSQVGGDPSSGANVLTF. The CDR3 bases are TGTGCCAGCAGCCAAGTTGGAGGGGACCCAAGCTCTGGGGCCAACGTCCTGACTTTC.

The V call is TRBV6-5, the J call TRBJ2-2; 7 nucleotides agree with TRBD1. Germline CDR1 and CDR2: MNHEY and SVGAGI. With 2 bases clipped from V and 5 bases from J, the junction kept 5 bases outside the gene matches. CDR3 length equals 15 residues. In DNA, the CDR3 is TGTGCCAGCAGTTACGGGACAGACGGAACCGGGGAGCTGTTTTTT. Amino acids: CASSYGTDGTGELFF.

With respect to this clone: The same CDR3 can be traced to other DNA sequences in this sample. The chain joins TRBV27 to TRBJ2-7; 10 positions match TRBD1. Trimming cost V 5 bases and J 3 bases; bases outside gene matches: 7. Germline V gene lookup returns CDR1 MNHEY and CDR2 SMNVEV (reference sequence). The CDR3 sequence is 15 residues long. The CDR3 protein is CASSLSRTGGYEQYF. As DNA, the CDR3 is TGTGCCAGCAGTCTCTCGAGGACAGGGGGCTACGAGCAGTACTTC.

The genes are TRBV5-5 and TRBJ2-5, with D hard to call. The germline V and J ends were trimmed by 5 bases and 2 bases, with 13 bases remaining between them. CDR3 size: 14 residues. The germline gives CDR1 SGHKS, CDR2 YYEKEE (reference sequence). CDR3 protein: CASSHGRLQETQYF. Written as DNA, the CDR3 is TGTGCCAGCAGTCACGGACGGCTACAAGAGACCCAGTACTTC.

This clone was recorded once. The rearrangement links TRBV7-8 to TRBJ2-5; D is undetermined. In germline, CDR1 is SGHVS, CDR2 FQNEAQ. This CDR3 contains 12 residues. V shed 7 bases and J shed 5 bases, with 11 bases lying between them. CDR3 sequence: CASNNLRETQYF. In DNA form, the CDR3 reads TGTGCCAGCAACAACTTACGGGAGACCCAGTACTTC.

Here the CDR3 reads CASSRDLGEADTQYF. The CDR3 region has the DNA TGTGCCAGCAGCCGTGATTTGGGAGAGGCAGATACGCAGTATTTT. The chain carries TRBV27 and TRBJ2-3; weak D call: TRBD2 (5 bases). The CDR3 length is 15 residues. Germline lookup yields CDR1 MNHEY and CDR2 SMNVEV (reference sequence). Trimming cost V 6 bases and J 4 bases, with 17 bases left between them.

This clone was counted a single time. The chain recombines TRBV4-1 with TRBJ2-3; TRBD1 agrees at 10 bases. CDR1 is MGHRA, CDR2 YSYEKL, per germline. Unmatched junction bases numbered 10, after V lost 3 bases and J lost 4 bases. The CDR3 runs to 17 residues. The CDR3 sequence: CASSQVPTGGYSDTQYF. CDR3 nucleotides: TGCGCCAGCAGCCAGGTCCCGACAGGGGGCTACTCAGATACGCAGTATTTT.

The chain couples TRBV4-1 to TRBJ1-1; D remains ambiguous. Per germline, CDR1 MGHRA and CDR2 YSYEKL. Trimming cost V 0 bases and J 0 bases, with 14 bases left between them. The CDR3 runs 17 residues. The CDR3 is CASSQDYLTFMNTEAFF. DNA of the CDR3: TGCGCCAGCAGCCAAGACTACCTGACCTTTATGAACACTGAAGCTTTCTTT.

This rearrangement joins TRBV27 to TRBJ2-7; TRBD2 matches at 7 bases. The CDR3 spans 16 residues. Germline V gives CDR1 MNHEY, CDR2 SMNVEV (reference sequence). V trimming: 0 bases; J trimming: 0 bases; junction bases outside the gene matches: 5. This CDR3 reads CASSLSDGDYSYEQYF. DNA of the CDR3: TGTGCCAGCAGTTTATCCGACGGGGACTACTCCTACGAGCAGTACTTC.

This clone was observed a handful of times. The chain employs TRBV9 and TRBJ1-2; TRBD1 agrees at 10 bases. V trimming: 3 bases; J trimming: 7 bases; junction bases outside the gene matches: 12. This CDR3 has 16 amino acids. Germline CDR1 is SGDLS and CDR2 is YYNGEE. The CDR3 nucleotides are TGTGCCAGCAGCGCGGGCGTGGGACAGGGGATCTTTGGCTACACCTTC. It translates to CASSAGVGQGIFGYTF. Filled out from reference TRBV9 and TRBJ1-2, the complete variable domain reads DSGVTQTPKHLITATGQRVTLRCSPRSGDLSVYWYQQSLDQGLQFLIQYYNGEERAKGNILERFSAQQFPDLHSELNLSSLELGDSALYFCASSAGVGQGIFGYTFGSGTRLTVV.

The rearrangement links TRBV6-5 to TRBJ1-2; TRBD1 matches at 10 bases. Germline V gives CDR1 MNHEY, CDR2 SVGAGI. The trim removed 5 bases at V and 2 bases at J, leaving 5 bases unmatched. The CDR3 sequence is 15 residues long. The CDR3 nucleotides are TGTGCCAGCAGTACCCGACAGGGGGCCAACTATGGCTACACCTTC. Its protein product is CASSTRQGANYGYTF.

The chain recombines TRBV30 with TRBJ2-7; D ambiguous. The germline V gene has CDR1 GTSNPN and CDR2 SVGIG (reference sequence). CDR3 length: 14 amino acids. V lost 0 bases, J lost 2 bases, and 11 bases lay in between. The CDR3 DNA reads TGTGCCTGGAGTGTAGGGTACTCCCCCTACGAGCAGTACTTC. The encoded protein is CAWSVGYSPYEQYF.

As for this clone: Other DNA sequences in the same sample also yield this CDR3. V is TRBV19 and J is TRBJ1-1, with a possible D match to TRBD1 (5 bases). This CDR3 spans 11 amino acids. Trimming stripped 10 bases from V and 0 bases from J, with 6 bases between. CDR1 is LNHDA, CDR2 SQIVND, per germline (reference sequence). This chain's CDR3 is CATRVNTEAFF. The CDR3 coding sequence is TGTGCCACCAGGGTGAACACTGAAGCTTTCTTT. Variable domain in full (rest from reference TRBV19 and TRBJ1-1): DGGITQSPKYLFRKEGQNVTLSCEQNLNHDAMYWYRQDPGQGLRLIYYSQIVNDFQKGDIAEGYSVSREKKESFPLTVTSAQKNPTAFYLCATRVNTEAFFGQGTRLTVV.

Remarks on this clone: The same CDR3 can be traced to other DNA sequences in this sample. The rearrangement links TRBV27 to TRBJ1-2, with 8 nucleotides matching TRBD1. The CDR3 has 13 amino acids. Unmatched junction bases numbered 2, after V lost 3 bases and J lost 5 bases. The V gene's germline CDR1 is MNHEY and CDR2 SMNVEV (reference sequence). CDR3: CASSFGQGYGYTF. CDR3 sequence (DNA): TGTGCCAGCAGTTTCGGACAGGGTTATGGCTACACCTTC.

The chain links TRBV19 to TRBJ1-2; no firm D call. This CDR3 region has 16 residues. Trimming removed 3 bases from V and 2 bases from J, with 16 bases in between. Germline V gives CDR1 LNHDA, CDR2 SQIVND (reference sequence). The DNA for the CDR3 is TGTGCCAGTAGTATTATCGGTGTAGGCGAAAACTATGGCTACACCTTC. Translation: CASSIIGVGENYGYTF. Full variable domain (remainder filled in from reference TRBV19 and TRBJ1-2): DGGITQSPKYLFRKEGQNVTLSCEQNLNHDAMYWYRQDPGQGLRLIYYSQIVNDFQKGDIAEGYSVSREKKESFPLTVTSAQKNPTAFYLCASSIIGVGENYGYTFGSGTRLTVV.

This clone was counted ten times or more. CDR3 loop: CASSSGGWRVDYGYTF. CDR3 coding DNA: TGTGCCAGCAGCTCTGGCGGATGGAGGGTGGACTATGGCTACACCTTC. The rearrangement links TRBV14 to TRBJ1-2; D is uncertain. V gave up 5 bases and J gave up 3 bases, with 19 bases separating them. Germline CDR1 SGHDN, CDR2 FVKESK. CDR3 size: 16 residues.

This chain uses TRBV13 with TRBJ2-1, with 11 bases lining up with TRBD2. CDR1 is PRHDT, CDR2 FYEKMQ, per germline (reference sequence). V dropped 0 bases and J dropped 1; count of bases not matched to a gene: 2. The CDR3 loop spans 17 amino acids. The CDR3 DNA is TGTGCCAGCAGCTTAGGGACTAGCGGGGCTTCCTACAATGAGCAGTTCTTC. Its translation: CASSLGTSGASYNEQFF.

This chain links TRBV25-1 with TRBJ1-4, with TRBD1 matching 10 bases. There are 14 residues in the CDR3. The V gene end was trimmed by 4 bases and the J gene end by 5 bases; junction bases not matched to a gene: 1. Germline V gene lookup returns CDR1 MGHDK and CDR2 SYGVNS. The CDR3 coding sequence is TGTGCCAGCAGTGCGGGACAGGGGAATGAAAAACTGTTTTTT. The encoded protein is CASSAGQGNEKLFF.